These T cell receptor beta chains were read from a single sample in a study of T cell repertoires in cytomegalovirus infection. Each CDR3 protein gets one entry after TCRdb re-called the reads with MiXCR. The sample comprises about 400,000 distinct CDR3 sequences, 15% to 20% of which are singletons, and around 8.6% rests with the top ten. Specimen: PBMCs. The receptors derive from a human donor in good health (CMV status not recorded). Some clones in this sample may be carry-over from other donors' samples. Each CDR3 is given with its conserved first and last residue. The order of the fields is CDR3 protein, V gene, J gene, D gene, clone size. D genes are given only for firm matches. Size is stated for part of the rows, as once, few or many counts, or as a class when the clone is expanded.

cdr3_aa: CASSLARLAGSSTDTQYF; v_call: TRBV7-2; j_call: TRBJ2-3; d_call: TRBD2; clone_size: many
cdr3_aa: CASSWGQGGATNEKLFF; v_call: TRBV5-1; j_call: TRBJ1-4; d_call: TRBD1; clone_size: few
cdr3_aa: CSVTRGGAVDF; v_call: TRBV29-1; j_call: TRBJ2-7; d_call: .; clone_size: few
cdr3_aa: CATVRGGLAEAFF; v_call: TRBV19; j_call: TRBJ1-1; d_call: .; clone_size: few
cdr3_aa: CASSGQGGYNEQFF; v_call: TRBV11-3; j_call: TRBJ2-1; d_call: TRBD1; clone_size: many
cdr3_aa: CSAAKRELETQYF; v_call: TRBV20-1; j_call: TRBJ2-5; d_call: TRBD2; clone_size: .
cdr3_aa: CATRTASGPADTQYF; v_call: TRBV24-1; j_call: TRBJ2-3; d_call: TRBD2; clone_size: .
cdr3_aa: CASSSWTGMAQETQYF; v_call: TRBV11-2; j_call: TRBJ2-5; d_call: TRBD1; clone_size: few
cdr3_aa: CASSGLAGVTGELFF; v_call: TRBV6-1; j_call: TRBJ2-2; d_call: TRBD2; clone_size: many
cdr3_aa: CARDHCPGQPQHF; v_call: TRBV23-1; j_call: TRBJ1-5; d_call: .; clone_size: .
cdr3_aa: CASSFYRLLDTIYF; v_call: TRBV6-8; j_call: TRBJ1-3; d_call: .; clone_size: many
cdr3_aa: CASSATSGLETQYF; v_call: TRBV2; j_call: TRBJ2-5; d_call: TRBD2; clone_size: .
cdr3_aa: CASSLAASAAYEQYF; v_call: TRBV5-5; j_call: TRBJ2-7; d_call: .; clone_size: .
cdr3_aa: CASSQEVSGNYEQYF; v_call: TRBV4-1; j_call: TRBJ2-7; d_call: .; clone_size: .
cdr3_aa: CASSLWGGDRSTEAFF; v_call: TRBV7-2; j_call: TRBJ1-1; d_call: TRBD1; clone_size: many
cdr3_aa: CASSKRTSGSSYNEQFF; v_call: TRBV19; j_call: TRBJ2-1; d_call: TRBD2; clone_size: .
cdr3_aa: CSAVTSWENEQFF; v_call: TRBV20-1; j_call: TRBJ2-1; d_call: .; clone_size: many
cdr3_aa: CASSSPPGQAQNTEAFF; v_call: TRBV12-3/TRBV12-4; j_call: TRBJ1-1; d_call: TRBD1; clone_size: many
cdr3_aa: CASSFTGDYGYTF; v_call: TRBV7-2; j_call: TRBJ1-2; d_call: .; clone_size: many